This TCR beta chain is drawn from a study of T cell repertoires in cytomegalovirus infection. As for the study in general: Public TCR beta signatures marked donors with CMV infection and the matching HLA.

Notes on this clonotype: Its antigen is currently unknown.

MiXCR, applied by TCRdb to the reads, yields one record per CDR3 protein. The profile shows under 150,000 distinct CDR3 sequences, more than 30% of them singletons. The ends lost 5 bases at V and 3 bases at J; junction bases unmatched: 7. CDR1 is SGHAT, CDR2 FQNNGV, per germline. This CDR3 spans 14 amino acids. The chain is built from TRBV11-2 and TRBJ2-7; 7 bases are a match to TRBD1. Sequenced here: CD8+ T cells from cultured PBMCs, sampled from culture after CMV antigen stimulation. The sequence came from a human donor in good health (CMV status not recorded). Some clones in this sample may be carry-over from other donors' samples. The CDR3 DNA sequence: TGTGCCAGCAGCGCGACAGGGTTTGACTACGAGCAGTACTTC. Protein sequence: CASSATGFDYEQYF.